This T cell receptor (beta chain) is from a study of T cells in women clearing cervical HPV infection. Study information: For cases, blood was sampled a median about 140 days after lesion detection, interquartile range roughly 85 to 200 days.

With respect to this clone: The sequence runs out 3 residues before the end of the CDR3; the remainder is reconstructed from the germline J gene.

immunoSEQ multiplex PCR used an average of roughly 1,100 ng genomic DNA. The table came from immunoSEQ multiplex PCR; TCRdb's copy has only in-frame clones and leaves some out. The sample data list 40,000 or so clones. The germline V and J ends were trimmed by 2 bases and 5 bases, with 13 bases remaining between them. The CDR3 has 14 residues. The germline V gene has CDR1 DFQATT and CDR2 SNEGSKA (reference sequence). Source material: blood buffy coat. This TCR came from a woman between 18 and 70 years old with a cervical HPV16 infection that either progressed to CIN3+ or cleared (not recorded which). The gene calls are TRBV20-1 and TRBJ2-1; TRBD2 might be the D (6 bases). Partial CDR3 DNA: TGCAGTGCTAGAAATGACTGGGGGGACAATGAG. Translating gives CSARNDWGDNE. The whole CDR3 protein is CSARNDWGDNEQFF.